This entry lists 14 T cell receptor beta chains sequenced from one sample in a study of post-analysis software for immune sequencing data. Study-wide points: When patients were compared with controls, about five TRBV segments were more frequent, TRBV5-6, TRBV5-1 and TRBV20-1 among them.

Presence of unique molecular identifiers characterized the TCR beta cDNA libraries. Via MiXCR, TCRdb re-called the PCR reads, giving one row per CDR3 protein. The table has about 180,000 distinct CDR3 sequences, around 30% seen once; the top ten hold approximately 1.5%. These receptors' targets are unknown. Sequences were obtained from blood. The receptor set was obtained from a girl aged 10 to 17 with multiple sclerosis.

This clonotype was detected only a few times. V and J are TRBV7-9 and TRBJ2-7; D gene ambiguous. The V end lost 1 base, the J end lost 5 bases, and 9 bases lay between the germline ends. Germline V lookup: CDR1 SEHNR, CDR2 FQNEAQ (reference sequence). The CDR3 extends over 13 amino acids. CDR3 DNA sequence: TGTGCCAGCAGCTTAGAAGTGGCGGACGAGCAGTACTTC. Its translation: CASSLEVADEQYF.

This clonotype occurred many times. The genes are TRBV20-1 and TRBJ2-5; D may be TRBD2 (5 bases). Deletions cut 6 bases from V and 5 bases from J, with 13 bases between. Germline assignment: CDR1 DFQATT and CDR2 SNEGSKA (reference sequence). This CDR3 comprises 12 residues. This CDR3 reads CSAPEGLETQYF. As DNA, the CDR3 is TGCAGTGCCCCCGAGGGCCTGGAGACCCAGTACTTC.

Many counts were recorded for this clonotype. The chain combines TRBV27 with TRBJ2-6; no reliable D call. Trimming shortened V by 7 bases and J by 0 bases, and 13 bases separated the two germline ends. Per the germline V gene, CDR1 is MNHEY and CDR2 is SMNVEV (reference sequence). There are 16 residues in the CDR3. The CDR3 DNA follows: TGTGCCAGCACCGACGCCCGTCCCTCTGGGGCCAACGTCCTGACTTTC. Translating it yields CASTDARPSGANVLTF.

In its sample, this clonotype was seen a few times. The V gene is TRBV14, the J gene TRBJ1-2; a weak D match, TRBD1 (5 bases). The germline gives CDR1 SGHDN, CDR2 FVKESK. V dropped 5 bases and J dropped 2 bases, with 12 bases sitting between them. The CDR3 length is 14 residues. This CDR3 reads CASSGSRVNYGYTF. The CDR3 region has the DNA TGTGCCAGCAGCGGAAGCAGGGTCAACTATGGCTACACCTTC.

The sample holds a few counts of this clonotype. The V call is TRBV13, the J call TRBJ2-7; D may be TRBD2 (6 bases). V lost 5 bases to trimming and J lost 0 bases, with 20 bases between them. Germline loops: CDR1 PRHDT, CDR2 FYEKMQ (reference sequence). The CDR3 is 17 residues long. The CDR3 protein is CASSPRPGDISSYEQYF. CDR3 coding DNA: TGTGCCAGCAGCCCGAGGCCGGGGGATATTAGCTCCTACGAGCAGTACTTC.

This clonotype came up a few times. The V gene is TRBV27, the J gene TRBJ2-2; the D gene is possibly TRBD1 (5 bases). Per germline, CDR1 MNHEY and CDR2 SMNVEV (reference sequence). The CDR3 covers 13 residues. Trimming removed 3 bases from V and 5 bases from J, with 7 bases in between. The CDR3 reads CASSFQGTGELFF. CDR3 nucleotides: TGTGCCAGCAGTTTCCAGGGAACCGGGGAGCTGTTTTTT.

Comments on this clonotype: A single base separates this from a much larger clone, so it may be a read error. The chain carries TRBV12-3 or TRBV12-4 and TRBJ2-5; no definite D call. Trimming removed 3 bases from V and 11 bases from J, with 16 bases in between. The CDR3 totals 13 residues. DNA for the CDR3: TGTGCCAGCAGTTTCATACCTCGCCCCCAGCAGTACTTC. It codes for CASSFIPRPQQYF.

In this sample, this clonotype turned up many times. The chain recombines TRBV10-2 with TRBJ1-5; 7 bases match TRBD1. V gave up 4 bases and J gave up 2 bases; unmatched junction bases: 11. CDR1 and CDR2 (germline): WSHSY, SAAADI. The CDR3 spans 17 residues. CDR3 sequence (DNA): TGCGCCAGCAGTGTGAAGGGGGCCCAGGGGGGCAATCAGCCCCAGCATTTT. Translated, it gives CASSVKGAQGGNQPQHF.

In the case of this clonotype: A read error is possible here, since a much larger clone lies one base away. The chain combines TRBV7-6 with TRBJ2-7; 9 bases fit TRBD1. The CDR3 loop spans 14 amino acids. Germline V gene lookup returns CDR1 SGHVS and CDR2 FNYEAQ. The CDR3 region has the DNA TGTGCCGGCAGCTTAAACAGGGGGCTGTACGAGCAGTACTTC. Its protein product is CAGSLNRGLYEQYF. The variable domain in full, completed from reference TRBV7-6 and TRBJ2-7, reads GAGVSQSPRYKVTKRGQDVALRCDPISGHVSLYWYRQALGQGPEFLTYFNYEAQQDKSGLPNDRFSAERPEGSISTLTIQRTEQRDSAMYRCAGSLNRGLYEQYFGPGTRLTVT.

On this clonotype itself: The junction does not match germline at one end; this may be a read error. The genes are TRBV10-3 and TRBJ2-3, with 8 bases that match TRBD1. CDR1 and CDR2 from the germline V gene are ENHRY and SYGVKD. The CDR3 has 16 residues. The CDR3 nucleotides are TGTGCCATCGGTGAGTTCCCAGGGGGCAGCACAGATACGCAGTATTTT. This sequence encodes CAIGEFPGGSTDTQYF.

This clonotype was counted only a few times. This rearrangement joins TRBV7-9 to TRBJ2-3, with TRBD2 matching 9 bases. The CDR3 loop spans 15 amino acids. Germline assignment: CDR1 SEHNR and CDR2 FQNEAQ (reference sequence). J gave up 9 bases and V 1 base, and 8 bases lay outside the gene matches. The CDR3 coding sequence is TGTGCCAGCAGCTTAGACTCCCGGGCGGGAGGGACGCAGTATTTT. It translates to CASSLDSRAGGTQYF.

Concerning this clonotype: This could be a read error, since a much larger clone is one nucleotide away. The chain recombines TRBV10-1 with TRBJ2-7, with 8 nucleotides matching TRBD1. The V gene's germline CDR1 is WNHNN and CDR2 SYGVQD (reference sequence). The CDR3 extends over 15 amino acids. V trimming: 6 bases; J trimming: 10 bases; junction bases outside the gene matches: 17. CDR3 nucleotide sequence: TGCGCCAGCAGCCCCGGGACAGGACCCCAAGAGATCCAGTACTTC. Amino acids: CASSPGTGPQEIQYF.

The chain uses TRBV29-1 and TRBJ2-4, with 10 bases identical to TRBD1. The DNA end lines up better with TRBJ2-7; the J call may be wrong. Germline values: CDR1 SQVTM, CDR2 ANQGSEA. CDR3 length: 13 amino acids. CDR3 coding DNA: TGCAGCGTCCCGAAGACAGGGGGCGACGAGCAGTACTTC. Its protein product is CSVPKTGGDEQYF.

This clonotype was recorded at least ten times. The V call is TRBV6-5, the J call TRBJ2-3; no clear D gene. V was shortened by 10 bases and J by 6 bases, with 20 bases between the two germline ends. The CDR3 length is 14 residues. Germline CDR1 is MNHEY and CDR2 is SVGAGI. The CDR3 is CATGRGPLEDTQYF. As DNA, the CDR3 is TGTGCCACCGGACGTGGCCCCTTGGAGGATACGCAGTATTTT.